The clone carrying this T cell receptor (beta chain) appeared a few times. This record belongs to a study of T cells in Graves' hyperthyroidism and ophthalmopathy. The CDR3 regions of TCR beta were amplified from RNA transcripts. The study used the HTBI primer set for a first-round RT-PCR of the TCR CDR3. TCRdb re-called the multiplex PCR reads through MiXCR, storing one row per CDR3 protein. The data hold approximately 590,000 distinct CDR3 sequences, with roughly 14% observed a single time. Trimming took 5 bases from V and 1 from J; bases not matched to a gene: 6. This CDR3 has 15 amino acids. Germline CDR1 reads KGHDR; CDR2 reads SFDVKD.

Sequenced: blood. The chain uses TRBV24-1 and TRBJ2-5; 7 bases line up with TRBD2. The receptor comes from a woman under 40 with Graves' hyperthyroidism. The chain's CDR3 is CATSVRGEGQETQYF. The DNA for the CDR3 is TGTGCCACCAGTGTTCGGGGGGAGGGCCAAGAGACCCAGTACTTC.